By share of the sample, the clone carrying this T cell receptor beta chain is large. What it binds is not known. Memory CD4+ cells were defined as CD4+CD45RO+CD25-. TRBV12-4/TRBJ1-2 clonotypes were amplified with adaptor-ligated barcode primers. Each CDR3 protein is one row after TCRdb ran MiXCR on the multiplex PCR reads. Of some 880 distinct CDR3 sequences in the sample, about 6% were seen once. General study points: Tumor Treg TCRs overlapped most with tumor naive CD4+ cells. Tumor memory CD4+ T cell TCR gene usage was found to cluster with blood and lymph node memory CD4+ cells and with lymph node naive CD4+ cells.

The CDR3 runs 11 residues. The V gene end was trimmed by 5 bases and the J gene end by 8 bases; junction bases not matched to a gene: 2. The receptor comes from a female donor with breast cancer. What was sequenced was memory CD4+ T cells sorted from blood. Subset described: memory CD4+ T cells, CD4+CD45RO+CD25-. The rearrangement links TRBV12-3 or TRBV12-4 to TRBJ1-2, with 7 bases aligning to TRBD1. The CDR3 spells CASSRQGGYTF. CDR3 DNA sequence: TGTGCCAGCAGTCGACAGGGCGGCTACACCTTC.